This TCR beta chain was sequenced for a study of blood T cell repertoires in COVID-19. Study background: Sites in the United States, Italy and Spain provided acute and convalescent COVID-19 samples. The analysed material was cDNA or gDNA that came from T cells, B-cell-depleted T cells, or PBMCs.

CDR1 is MDHEN, CDR2 SYDVKM, per germline. The junction had 11 bases not matched to a gene; V was cut back by 7 bases and J by 6 bases. The CDR3 has 14 amino acids. Sequencing was performed with immunoSEQ multiplex PCR; in TCRdb, only in-frame clones are kept and a portion is missing. The table includes approximately 200,000 clones, about 88% detected once. This TCR came from a man in his forties with acute or convalescent COVID-19. Sequencing used peripheral blood. The chain recombines TRBV28 with TRBJ1-2; 7 bases align to TRBD1. The CDR3 protein is CASTRVGQVNGYTF. The CDR3 bases are TGTGCCAGCACTCGAGTCGGACAGGTTAATGGCTACACCTTC.